This T cell receptor beta chain originates from a study of cytomegalovirus exposure and HLA in healthy donors. Overall study results and limits: Despite most TCR sequences being rare, some public TCRs occurred in many donors.

In the PCR, 60 Vbeta and 13 Jbeta primers were used. The method was immunoSEQ multiplex PCR; TCRdb's version includes in-frame clones alone and lacks a portion of them. The repertoire includes some 200,000 clones, over 60% of them detected once, and 0.6% to 0.65% sits in the top ten. As regards this clone: Antigen specificity is unknown.

V was pared by 2 bases and J by 4 bases, with 4 bases of the junction left unmatched. Germline V lookup: CDR1 SGHTA, CDR2 FQGNSA. This CDR3 is built from 16 residues. The clonotype originates from a man aged 18 to 29 in good health and CMV-seronegative. The rearrangement joins TRBV7-2 to TRBJ2-1; TRBD2 matches 11 bases. Specimen: PBMCs. The CDR3 bases are TGTGCCAGCAGCTTAATACTAGCGGGAGAATACAATGAGCAGTTCTTC. Translating it yields CASSLILAGEYNEQFF. The full variable domain, with the rest looked up from reference TRBV7-2 and TRBJ2-1, is GAGVSQSPSNKVTEKGKDVELRCDPISGHTALYWYRQSLGQGLEFLIYFQGNSAPDKSGLPSDRFSAERTGGSVSTLTIQRTQQEDSAVYLCASSLILAGEYNEQFFGPGTRLTVL.